The entry below gives a single TCR beta chain sequence along with its context. Its target is unknown. This record belongs to a study of T cell responses to AZD1222 COVID-19 vaccine. Study-level results: A mostly white British donor set with more females was recruited, and clonal diversity was possibly underestimated.

Data came from immunoSEQ multiplex PCR; TCRdb stores just in-frame clones and leaves some out. This sample has under 120,000 clones; about 93% occur once, and the top ten carry approximately 2.2%. Sequences were derived from peripheral blood, sampled on day 0 of AZD1222 vaccination. The clonotype was recovered from an adult in good health.

CDR3 DNA sequence: TGTGCCACCAGTGATTCGCGGGGGCACAGCAATCAGCCCCAGCATTTT. It encodes CATSDSRGHSNQPQHF. This sequence joins TRBV24-1 and TRBJ1-5; D is possibly TRBD1 (6 bases). The germline V gene has CDR1 KGHDR and CDR2 SFDVKD. The V end lost 2 bases, the J end lost 1 base, and 11 bases lay between the germline ends. The CDR3 runs to 16 residues.